This entry describes one TCR beta chain. Antigen unknown. This sample stems from a study of OX40 agonist ivuxolimab in advanced cancers. Generated by immunoSEQ multiplex PCR, the TCRdb table keeps only in-frame clones and is missing some. The table shows 68,000 or so clones, with approximately 90% occurring only once. Study outcomes and limitations: Expanded clones belonging to CD8+ T cells outnumbered, on average, those of CD4+.

With 8 bases removed from V and 4 bases from J, the gap between germline ends came to 14 bases. The CDR3 covers 13 residues. CDR1 is SGHTA and CDR2 is FQGTGA in the germline V gene. This receptor was taken from an adult with an advanced solid tumor such as melanoma, head and neck, liver or kidney cancer. The specimen comprised CD4+ or CD8+ T cells sorted from blood, sampled in a trial of the OX40 agonist ivuxolimab. This chain connects TRBV7-3 to TRBJ1-1; D is unresolved. CDR3 sequence: CASSSNIGTEAFF. The CDR3 coding sequence is TGTGCCAGCTCCTCAAACATAGGCACTGAAGCTTTCTTT.